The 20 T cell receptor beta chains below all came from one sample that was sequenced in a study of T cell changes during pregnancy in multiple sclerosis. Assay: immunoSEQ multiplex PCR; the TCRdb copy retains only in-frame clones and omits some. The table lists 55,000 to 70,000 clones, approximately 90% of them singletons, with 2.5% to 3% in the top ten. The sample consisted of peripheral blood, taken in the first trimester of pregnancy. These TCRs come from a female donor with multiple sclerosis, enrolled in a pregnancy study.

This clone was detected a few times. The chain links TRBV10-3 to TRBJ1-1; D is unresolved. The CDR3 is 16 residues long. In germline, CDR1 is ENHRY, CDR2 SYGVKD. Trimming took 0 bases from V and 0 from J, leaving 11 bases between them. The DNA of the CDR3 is TGTGCCATCAGTGAGTCGGGAGGGATGATGAACACTGAAGCTTTCTTT. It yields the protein CAISESGGMMNTEAFF.

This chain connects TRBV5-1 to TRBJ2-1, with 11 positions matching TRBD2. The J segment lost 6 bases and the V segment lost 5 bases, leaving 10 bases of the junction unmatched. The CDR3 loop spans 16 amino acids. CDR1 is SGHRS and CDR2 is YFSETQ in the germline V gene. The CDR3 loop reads CASSSGRAPRFNEQFF. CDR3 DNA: TGCGCCAGCAGTAGCGGGAGGGCCCCCCGTTTCAATGAGCAGTTCTTC. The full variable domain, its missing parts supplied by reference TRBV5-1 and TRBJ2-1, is KAGVTQTPRYLIKTRGQQVTLSCSPISGHRSVSWYQQTPGQGLQFLFEYFSETQRNKGNFPGRFSGRQFSNSRSEMNVSTLELGDSALYLCASSSGRAPRFNEQFFGPGTRLTVL.

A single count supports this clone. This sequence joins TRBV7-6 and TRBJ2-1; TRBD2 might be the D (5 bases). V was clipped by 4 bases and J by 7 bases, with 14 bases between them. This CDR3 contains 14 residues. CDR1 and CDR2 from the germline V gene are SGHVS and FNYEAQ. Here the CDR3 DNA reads TGTGCCAGCAGCTGGTTTCGGGGTGGAAATGAGCAGTTCTTC. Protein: CASSWFRGGNEQFF.

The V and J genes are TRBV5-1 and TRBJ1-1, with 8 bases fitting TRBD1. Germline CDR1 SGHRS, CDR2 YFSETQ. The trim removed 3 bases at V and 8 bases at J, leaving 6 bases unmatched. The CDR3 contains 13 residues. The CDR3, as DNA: TGCGCCAGCAGCTATCAGGGGGCTCAAGAAGCTTTCTTT. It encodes CASSYQGAQEAFF.

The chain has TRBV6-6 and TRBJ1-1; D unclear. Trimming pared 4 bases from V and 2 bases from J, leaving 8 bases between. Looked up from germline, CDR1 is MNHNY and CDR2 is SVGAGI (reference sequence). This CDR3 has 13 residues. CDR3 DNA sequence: TGTGCCAGCAGTTTTCAGGATAACACTGAAGCTTTCTTT. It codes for CASSFQDNTEAFF.

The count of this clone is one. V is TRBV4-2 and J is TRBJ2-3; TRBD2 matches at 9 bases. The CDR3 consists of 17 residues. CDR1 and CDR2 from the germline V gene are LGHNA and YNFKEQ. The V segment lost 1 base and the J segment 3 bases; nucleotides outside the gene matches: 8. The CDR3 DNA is TGTGCCAGCAGCCAAGTCCGGGGAGGACTAGCGACAGATACGCAGTATTTT. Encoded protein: CASSQVRGGLATDTQYF.

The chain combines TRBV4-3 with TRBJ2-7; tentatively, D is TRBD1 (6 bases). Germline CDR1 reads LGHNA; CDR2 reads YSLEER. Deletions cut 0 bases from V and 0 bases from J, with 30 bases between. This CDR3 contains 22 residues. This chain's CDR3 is CASSQEVGLPGHGSLSSYEQYF. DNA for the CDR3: TGCGCCAGCAGCCAAGAGGTAGGACTCCCGGGACATGGTAGCCTGAGCTCCTACGAGCAGTACTTC.

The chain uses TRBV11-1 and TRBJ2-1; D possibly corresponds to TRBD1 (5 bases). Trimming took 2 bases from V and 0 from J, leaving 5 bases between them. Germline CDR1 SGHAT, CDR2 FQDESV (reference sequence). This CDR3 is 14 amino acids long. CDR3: CASSLRGSYNEQFF. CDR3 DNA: TGTGCCAGCAGCTTAAGGGGCTCCTACAATGAGCAGTTCTTC.

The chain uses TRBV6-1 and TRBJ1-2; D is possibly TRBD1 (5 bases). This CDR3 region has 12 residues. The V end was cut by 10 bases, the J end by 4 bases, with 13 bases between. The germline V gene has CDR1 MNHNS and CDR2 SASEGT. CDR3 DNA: TGTGCCATTAGTACGGGACTCTATGGCTACACCTTC. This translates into CAISTGLYGYTF.

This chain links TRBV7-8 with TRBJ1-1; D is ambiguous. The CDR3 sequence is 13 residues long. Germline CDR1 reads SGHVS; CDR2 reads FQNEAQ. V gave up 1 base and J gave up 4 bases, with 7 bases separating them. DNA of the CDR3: TGTGCCAGCAGCTTAGTTGCGCGCACTGAAGCTTTCTTT. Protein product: CASSLVARTEAFF.

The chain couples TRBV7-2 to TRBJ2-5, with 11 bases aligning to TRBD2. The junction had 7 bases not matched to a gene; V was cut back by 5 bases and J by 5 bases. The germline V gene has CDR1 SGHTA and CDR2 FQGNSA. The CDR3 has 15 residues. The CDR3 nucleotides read TGTGCCAGCAGCCCAGATAGCGGGAGGGTTGAGACCCAGTACTTC. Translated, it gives CASSPDSGRVETQYF.

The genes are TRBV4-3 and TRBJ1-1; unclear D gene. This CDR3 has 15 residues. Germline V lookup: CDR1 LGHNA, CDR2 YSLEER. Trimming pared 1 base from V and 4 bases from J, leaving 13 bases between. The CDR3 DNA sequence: TGCGCCAGCAGCCAAGTGCGGGGTTTGGGCACTGAAGCTTTCTTT. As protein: CASSQVRGLGTEAFF.

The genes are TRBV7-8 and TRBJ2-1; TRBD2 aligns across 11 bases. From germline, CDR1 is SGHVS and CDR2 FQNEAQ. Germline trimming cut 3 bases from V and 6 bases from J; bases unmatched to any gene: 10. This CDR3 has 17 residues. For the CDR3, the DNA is TGTGCCAGCAGCTTTGCCCCGACTAGCGGGGAGATCAATGAGCAGTTCTTC. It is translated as CASSFAPTSGEINEQFF.

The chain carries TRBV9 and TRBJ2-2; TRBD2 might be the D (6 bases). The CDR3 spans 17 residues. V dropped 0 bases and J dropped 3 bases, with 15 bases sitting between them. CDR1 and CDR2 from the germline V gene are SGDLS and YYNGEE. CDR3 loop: CASSVAPSGRDTGELFF. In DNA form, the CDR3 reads TGTGCCAGCAGCGTAGCTCCCAGCGGGCGGGACACCGGGGAGCTGTTTTTT.

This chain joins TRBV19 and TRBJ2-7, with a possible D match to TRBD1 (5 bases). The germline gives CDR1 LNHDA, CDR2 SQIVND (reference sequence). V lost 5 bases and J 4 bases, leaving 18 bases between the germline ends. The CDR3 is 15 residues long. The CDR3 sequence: CASSPRVLGRYEQYF. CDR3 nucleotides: TGTGCCAGTAGTCCCCGGGTATTGGGGCGTTACGAGCAGTACTTC.

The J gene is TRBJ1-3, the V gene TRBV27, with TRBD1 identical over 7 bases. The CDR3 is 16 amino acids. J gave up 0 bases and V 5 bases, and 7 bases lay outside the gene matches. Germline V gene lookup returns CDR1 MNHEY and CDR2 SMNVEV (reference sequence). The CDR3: CASSLRTGYSGNTIYF. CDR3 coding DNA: TGTGCCAGCAGTCTTCGGACAGGATACTCTGGAAACACCATATATTTT.

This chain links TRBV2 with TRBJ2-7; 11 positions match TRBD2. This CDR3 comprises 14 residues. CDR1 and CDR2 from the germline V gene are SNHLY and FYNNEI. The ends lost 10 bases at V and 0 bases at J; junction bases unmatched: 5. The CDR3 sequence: CATETSGTSYEQYF. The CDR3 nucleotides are TGTGCCACCGAGACTAGCGGGACCTCCTACGAGCAGTACTTC. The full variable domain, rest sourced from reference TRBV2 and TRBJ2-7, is EPEVTQTPSHQVTQMGQEVILRCVPISNHLYFYWYRQILGQKVEFLVSFYNNEISEKSEIFDDQFSVERPDGSNFTLKIRSTKLEDSAMYFCATETSGTSYEQYFGPGTRLTVT.

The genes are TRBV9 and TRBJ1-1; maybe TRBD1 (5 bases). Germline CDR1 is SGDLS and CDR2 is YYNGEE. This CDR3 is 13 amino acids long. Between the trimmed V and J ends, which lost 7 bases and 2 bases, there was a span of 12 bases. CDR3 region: CASRSGENTEAFF. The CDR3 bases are TGTGCCAGCCGCTCGGGGGAAAACACTGAAGCTTTCTTT. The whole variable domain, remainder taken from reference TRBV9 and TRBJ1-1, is DSGVTQTPKHLITATGQRVTLRCSPRSGDLSVYWYQQSLDQGLQFLIQYYNGEERAKGNILERFSAQQFPDLHSELNLSSLELGDSALYFCASRSGENTEAFFGQGTRLTVV.

This chain's CDR3 is CASSPTTGGWETQYF. The CDR3 DNA follows: TGTGCCAGCAGCCCCACGACAGGGGGTTGGGAGACCCAGTACTTC. The chain joins TRBV27 to TRBJ2-5, with 9 bases fitting TRBD1. The V segment lost 6 bases and the J segment 5 bases; nucleotides outside the gene matches: 10. CDR1 is MNHEY and CDR2 is SMNVEV in the germline V gene (reference sequence). There are 15 residues in the CDR3.

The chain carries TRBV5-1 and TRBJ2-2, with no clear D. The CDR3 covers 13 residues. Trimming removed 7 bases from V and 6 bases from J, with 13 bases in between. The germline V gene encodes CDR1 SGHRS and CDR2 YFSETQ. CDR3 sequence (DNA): TGCGCCAGCGGCCCCCAGGTCCCCGGGGAGCTGTTTTTT. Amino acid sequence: CASGPQVPGELFF.